The clone carrying this TCR beta chain occurred a few times. Sequenced by immunoSEQ multiplex PCR; TCRdb stores in-frame clones only, minus some. The top ten hold roughly 12% of the sample, which has about 24,000 clones, around 63% seen once. This entry is derived from a study of T cells in narcolepsy. Between the trimmed V and J ends, which lost 4 bases and 5 bases, there was a span of 14 bases. Germline V gives CDR1 SNHLY, CDR2 FYNNEI. The CDR3 loop spans 14 amino acids. This sequence was found in a human donor in good health. The sequenced sample was memory (CD45RA-) CD4+ T cells from blood. V gene TRBV2 combines with J gene TRBJ1-2, with D possibly TRBD1 on 5 matching bases. In DNA, the CDR3 is TGTGCCAGCAGTGCTACGGGACCCAGATATGGCTACACCTTC. Residues: CASSATGPRYGYTF.